This TCR beta chain comes out of a study of response to subunit inactivated influenza vaccine. Regarding the study as a whole: The authors proposed limited new T cell recruitment per seasonal influenza vaccination.

This clonotype has a handful of counts. The antigen is undetermined. The germline V and J ends were trimmed by 0 bases and 6 bases, with 15 bases remaining between them. Per germline, CDR1 DFQATT and CDR2 SNEGSKA (reference sequence). The CDR3 is 15 residues long. One entry per CDR3 protein, called by TCRdb with MiXCR from the RT-PCR reads. Found here are hundreds of thousands of distinct CDR3 sequences, 16% of them singletons; the top ten hold 3%. The TCR sequence derives from a man in his fifties or sixties who received an inactivated influenza vaccine. Sequenced material: CD4+ T cells sorted from PBMCs, taken less than 30 months after vaccination. This rearrangement joins TRBV20-1 to TRBJ2-1; D unresolved. The CDR3 region has the DNA TGCAGTGCTAGAGATGGGTTGGCCCTAGGCAATGAGCAGTTCTTC. As protein: CSARDGLALGNEQFF.